These 17 T cell receptor beta chains came from one sample sequenced in a study of blood T cell repertoires in COVID-19. Clones were read by immunoSEQ multiplex PCR, and TCRdb kept only the in-frame ones, dropping some. In the table there are fewer than 350,000 clones, about 89% of which are singletons. The sample taken for sequencing was peripheral blood. The receptors originated from a woman between 45 and 65 years old who had recovered from COVID-19.

V gene TRBV28 combines with J gene TRBJ2-3; 11 positions agree with TRBD2. Germline V gene sequence: CDR1 MDHEN, CDR2 SYDVKM. J lost 3 bases, V lost 5 bases, and 4 bases had no gene match. This CDR3 is 15 amino acids long. The CDR3: CASSQTSGATDTQYF. CDR3 bases: TGTGCCAGCAGTCAGACTAGCGGGGCAACAGATACGCAGTATTTT.

For the CDR3, the DNA is TGTGCCAGCAGCCTTTCGAACACTGAAGCTTTCTTT. It translates to CASSLSNTEAFF. The chain is built from TRBV12-3 or TRBV12-4 and TRBJ1-1; D is uncertain. V lost 6 bases and J 1 base, leaving 6 bases between the germline ends. This CDR3 contains 12 residues.

This chain uses TRBV28 with TRBJ2-1, with 7 bases that match TRBD2. The CDR3 runs to 14 residues. CDR1 is MDHEN, CDR2 SYDVKM, per germline. Germline trimming cut 4 bases from V and 3 bases from J; bases unmatched to any gene: 3. The CDR3 DNA follows: TGTGCCAGCAGTTCCGGGGGGAACTACAATGAGCAGTTCTTC. Translation: CASSSGGNYNEQFF.

The chain recombines TRBV28 with TRBJ2-2; 11 bases line up with TRBD2. Germline V gene lookup returns CDR1 MDHEN and CDR2 SYDVKM. V gave up 2 bases and J gave up 6 bases; unmatched junction bases: 5. The CDR3 sequence is 16 residues long. CDR3 loop: CASSLPSGGMAGELFF. The CDR3 DNA follows: TGTGCCAGCAGTTTACCTAGCGGGGGGATGGCCGGGGAGCTGTTTTTT.

This chain links TRBV27 with TRBJ1-2, with TRBD1 matching 7 bases. The germline CDR1 and CDR2 sequences are MNHEY and SMNVEV (reference sequence). The CDR3 sequence is 16 residues long. J lost 4 bases, V lost 5 bases, and 13 bases had no gene match. The DNA for the CDR3 is TGTGCCAGCAGTCGACCCACCCCTACAGGGGCCTATGGCTACACCTTC. As protein: CASSRPTPTGAYGYTF.

The chain is built from TRBV30 and TRBJ1-1; D is ambiguous. Germline values: CDR1 GTSNPN, CDR2 SVGIG (reference sequence). V lost 4 bases and J lost 0, with 9 bases in between. This CDR3 comprises 13 residues. CDR3 sequence (DNA): TGTGCCTGGATAGCCCAGTTGAACACTGAAGCTTTCTTT. Amino acid sequence: CAWIAQLNTEAFF.

The chain links TRBV7-9 to TRBJ2-3, with TRBD1 identical over 7 bases. Per germline, CDR1 SEHNR and CDR2 FQNEAQ (reference sequence). V lost 4 bases to trimming and J lost 0 bases; unmatched junction nucleotides: 7. The CDR3 contains 16 residues. CDR3 loop: CASSSKGDSSTDTQYF. Written as DNA, the CDR3 is TGTGCCAGCAGCTCCAAAGGGGACAGTAGCACAGATACGCAGTATTTT.

This clone was found once. This chain uses TRBV9 with TRBJ2-1; 14 bases match TRBD2. The CDR3 totals 17 residues. V lost 2 bases to trimming and J lost 3 bases; unmatched junction nucleotides: 4. Germline V CDR1 and CDR2: SGDLS, YYNGEE. CDR3 nucleotides: TGTGCCAGCAGCGTTCGACTAGCGGGAGGGATCTACAATGAGCAGTTCTTC. Its translation is CASSVRLAGGIYNEQFF.

The V and J genes are TRBV7-3 and TRBJ1-6; 7 nucleotides align to TRBD1. Unmatched junction bases numbered 4, after V lost 5 bases and J lost 6 bases. Germline V gene sequence: CDR1 SGHTA, CDR2 FQGTGA. CDR3 length: 14 residues. CDR3 sequence: CASSRGQFNSPLHF. The CDR3 coding sequence is TGTGCCAGCAGCCGGGGACAGTTTAATTCACCCCTCCACTTT.

V and J are TRBV7-8 and TRBJ2-3; the D gene is possibly TRBD1 (6 bases). CDR1 is SGHVS and CDR2 is FQNEAQ in the germline V gene. Deletions cut 5 bases from V and 4 bases from J, with 25 bases between. The CDR3 spans 18 residues. The CDR3 bases are TGTGCCAGCAGCCCCGGGCCACAGGGCCGGAGGTATGCAGATACGCAGTATTTT. Translation gives CASSPGPQGRRYADTQYF.

This chain joins TRBV2 and TRBJ1-2; 7 nucleotides align to TRBD1. CDR1 and CDR2 from the germline V gene are SNHLY and FYNNEI. J lost 1 base, V lost 3 bases, and 5 bases had no gene match. The CDR3 is 15 amino acids. The CDR3, as DNA: TGTGCCAGCAGTGACGCACGGGACAGTAACTATGGCTACACCTTC. Its translation is CASSDARDSNYGYTF.

J is TRBJ1-3 and V is TRBV7-8, with 10 bases matching TRBD1. The CDR3 is 16 residues long. Per germline, CDR1 SGHVS and CDR2 FQNEAQ. The V segment lost 5 bases and the J segment 4 bases; nucleotides outside the gene matches: 8. This CDR3 reads CASSRRDRGSGNTIYF. CDR3 DNA sequence: TGTGCCAGCAGCCGACGGGACAGGGGATCAGGAAACACCATATATTTT.

The chain employs TRBV12-5 and TRBJ1-5; D is ambiguous. This CDR3 contains 18 residues. Deletions cut 6 bases from V and 4 bases from J, with 25 bases between. The germline gives CDR1 LGHNT, CDR2 FRNRAP. For the CDR3, the DNA is TGTGCTAGTGGCCAACCGACTCGGTCTCTCCTTTCGAATCAGCCCCAGCATTTT. It is translated as CASGQPTRSLLSNQPQHF.

The V and J genes are TRBV7-2 and TRBJ1-1; a possible D gene is TRBD1 (6 bases). The CDR3 sequence is 13 residues long. Trimming took 5 bases from V and 3 from J, leaving 10 bases between them. CDR1 is SGHTA and CDR2 is FQGNSA in the germline V gene. CDR3 amino acids: CASSPGQYTEAFF. In DNA form, the CDR3 reads TGTGCCAGCAGCCCCGGACAGTACACTGAAGCTTTCTTT. Variable domain in full (rest from reference TRBV7-2 and TRBJ1-1): GAGVSQSPSNKVTEKGKDVELRCDPISGHTALYWYRQSLGQGLEFLIYFQGNSAPDKSGLPSDRFSAERTGGSVSTLTIQRTQQEDSAVYLCASSPGQYTEAFFGQGTRLTVV.

V and J are TRBV11-3 and TRBJ2-2; D unclear. The V gene lost 1 base and the J gene lost 7 bases, with 7 bases spanning the gap. Germline assignment: CDR1 SGHNT and CDR2 YENEEA. CDR3 length: 13 residues. The CDR3 DNA sequence: TGTGCCAGCAGCTTAGGTCGCGTCGGGGAGCTGTTTTTT. Protein sequence: CASSLGRVGELFF.

J is TRBJ1-4 and V is TRBV9; no definite D call. Trimming pared 3 bases from V and 3 bases from J, leaving 9 bases between. The CDR3 runs 14 residues. Germline V gives CDR1 SGDLS, CDR2 YYNGEE. The chain's CDR3 is CASSGGDANEKLFF. The CDR3 DNA sequence: TGTGCCAGCAGCGGGGGAGACGCTAATGAAAAACTGTTTTTT.

The CDR3 DNA reads TGTGCCAGCAGCGCGACAGGGGAGGGCACTGAAGCTTTCTTT. It specifies CASSATGEGTEAFF. The gene calls are TRBV11-2 and TRBJ1-1, with 8 bases lining up with TRBD1. The germline V gene has CDR1 SGHAT and CDR2 FQNNGV. With V trimmed by 5 bases and J by 4 bases, 6 bases remained unmatched. The CDR3 contains 14 residues. Looking up the rest from reference TRBV11-2 and TRBJ1-1 gives the full variable domain: EAGVAQSPRYKIIEKRQSVAFWCNPISGHATLYWYQQILGQGPKLLIQFQNNGVVDDSQLPKDRFSAERLKGVDSTLKIQPAKLEDSAVYLCASSATGEGTEAFFGQGTRLTVV.